These 8 T cell receptor beta chains originate from one sample sequenced in a study of cytomegalovirus exposure and HLA in healthy donors. The protocol was immunoSEQ multiplex PCR, while the TCRdb copy is restricted to in-frame clones and leaves out a portion. The sample holds approximately 190,000 clones, around 84% seen once. The sequencing sample was made of PBMCs. These receptors all come from a woman under 40 in good health and CMV-seropositive.

V and J are TRBV11-2 and TRBJ2-3, with TRBD2 matching 8 bases. The CDR3 loop spans 16 amino acids. Germline values: CDR1 SGHAT, CDR2 FQNNGV. After removal of 4 bases from V and 2 bases from J, the junction contained 8 bases not matched to a gene. Here the CDR3 DNA reads TGTGCCAGCAGCTCCATTCTAGCGGGTAACACAGATACGCAGTATTTT. Translated, it gives CASSSILAGNTDTQYF.

CDR3 sequence: CASSLLAGGLNEQFF. The CDR3 DNA reads as TGTGCCAGCAGCTTGCTAGCGGGAGGGCTAAATGAGCAGTTCTTC. This chain links TRBV5-6 with TRBJ2-1, with TRBD2 matching 12 bases. Trimming took 1 base from V and 7 from J; bases not matched to a gene: 3. The CDR3 sequence is 15 residues long. Germline CDR1 reads SGHDT; CDR2 reads YYEEEE.

V and J are TRBV14 and TRBJ2-3; 7 nucleotides match TRBD2. Germline CDR1 is SGHDN and CDR2 is FVKESK. V gave up 1 base and J gave up 0 bases; unmatched junction bases: 4. CDR3 size: 16 residues. The CDR3 spells CASSQALAASTDTQYF. Here the CDR3 DNA reads TGTGCCAGCAGCCAAGCGCTAGCGGCAAGCACAGATACGCAGTATTTT.

This chain links TRBV30 with TRBJ2-7; TRBD1 might be the D (6 bases). V shed 5 bases and J shed 7 bases, with 21 bases lying between them. Germline V gives CDR1 GTSNPN, CDR2 SVGIG (reference sequence). The CDR3 runs 14 residues. As DNA, the CDR3 is TGTGCCTGGGGGGTTGGGGGCGCGGGTCGAGAGCAGTACTTC. Translated, it gives CAWGVGGAGREQYF.

This chain links TRBV4-1 with TRBJ1-1; 9 positions agree with TRBD1. V lost 2 bases, J lost 5 bases, and 6 bases stayed unmatched. CDR3 length equals 15 residues. In germline, CDR1 is MGHRA, CDR2 YSYEKL. CDR3 amino acids: CASSQLGQGGTEAFF. DNA for the CDR3: TGCGCCAGCAGCCAACTGGGACAGGGAGGGACTGAAGCTTTCTTT.

The V and J genes are TRBV20-1 and TRBJ1-1; D might be TRBD1 (6 bases). V lost 6 bases to trimming and J lost 5 bases, with 10 bases between them. CDR1 is DFQATT and CDR2 is SNEGSKA in the germline V gene (reference sequence). This CDR3 is built from 11 residues. CDR3 in DNA: TGCAGTGCCCAGAGGGGGACTGAAGCTTTCTTT. This sequence encodes CSAQRGTEAFF.

The chain recombines TRBV5-1 with TRBJ1-1, with D possibly matching TRBD1 (5 bases). Germline loops: CDR1 SGHRS, CDR2 YFSETQ. The CDR3 loop spans 16 amino acids. Between the trimmed V and J ends, which lost 0 bases and 2 bases, there was a span of 14 bases. The chain's CDR3 is CASSLEGMGRNTEAFF. DNA of the CDR3: TGCGCCAGCAGCTTGGAGGGGATGGGGCGAAACACTGAAGCTTTCTTT.

The chain combines TRBV7-2 with TRBJ1-4; TRBD1 is a possible D gene (6 bases). The CDR3 runs to 15 residues. The germline V and J ends were trimmed by 5 bases and 1 base, with 11 bases remaining between them. The germline V gene encodes CDR1 SGHTA and CDR2 FQGNSA. CDR3 residues: CASSERGGTNEKLFF. The CDR3 DNA is TGTGCCAGCAGCGAACGAGGGGGAACTAATGAAAAACTGTTTTTT.